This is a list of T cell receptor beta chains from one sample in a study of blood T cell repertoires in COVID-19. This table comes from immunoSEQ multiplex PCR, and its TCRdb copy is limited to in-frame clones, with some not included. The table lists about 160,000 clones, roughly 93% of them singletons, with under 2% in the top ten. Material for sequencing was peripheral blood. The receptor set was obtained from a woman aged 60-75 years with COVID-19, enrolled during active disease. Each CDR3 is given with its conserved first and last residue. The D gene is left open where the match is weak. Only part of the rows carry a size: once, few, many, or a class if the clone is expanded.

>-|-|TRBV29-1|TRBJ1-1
CSGRETKAFF
TGCAGCGGAAGGGAGACGAAAGCTTTCTTT
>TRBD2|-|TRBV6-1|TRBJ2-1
CASSDGGAVNEQFF
TGTGCCAGCAGTGACGGGGGGGCGGTCAATGAGCAGTTCTTC
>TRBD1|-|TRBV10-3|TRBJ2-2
CAISPGGNTGELFF
TGTGCCATCAGCCCAGGGGGCAACACCGGGGAGCTGTTTTTT
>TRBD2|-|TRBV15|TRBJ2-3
CATSRDHGSGDSTSTDTQYF
TGTGCCACCAGCAGAGATCACGGTAGCGGGGACTCGACTAGCACAGATACGCAGTATTTT
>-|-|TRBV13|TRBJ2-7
CASSPRAGGTREQYF
TGTGCCAGCAGCCCCAGGGCAGGCGGAACGAGAGAGCAGTACTTC
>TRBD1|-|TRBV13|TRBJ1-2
CASSGGTGSFNGYTF
TGTGCCAGCAGCGGGGGGACAGGATCCTTCAATGGCTACACCTTC
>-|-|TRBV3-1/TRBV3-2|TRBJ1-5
CASSQDGQSNQPQHF
TGTGCCAGCAGCCAAGATGGACAGAGCAATCAGCCCCAGCATTTT
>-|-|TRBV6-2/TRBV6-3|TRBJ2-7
CASSPPSTATYEQYF
TGTGCCAGCAGCCCCCCCTCGACAGCCACCTACGAGCAGTACTTC
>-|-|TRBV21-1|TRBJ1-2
CASSKWDREPIGYTF
TGTGCCAGCAGCAAATGGGACAGGGAACCTATTGGCTACACCTTC
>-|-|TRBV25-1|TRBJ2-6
CASEPSGANVLTF
TGTGCCAGCGAGCCTTCTGGGGCCAACGTCCTGACTTTC
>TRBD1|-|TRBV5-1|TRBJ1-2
CASSLRLQDDRDSGYTF
TGCGCCAGCAGCCTTAGATTACAAGATGACAGGGACAGCGGCTACACCTTC
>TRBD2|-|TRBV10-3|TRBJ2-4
CAISESTRGGKNIQYF
TGTGCCATCAGTGAGTCGACTCGGGGGGGCAAAAACATTCAGTACTTC
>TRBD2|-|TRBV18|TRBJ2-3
CASSSGTSGARDTQYF
TGTGCCAGCTCATCGGGGACTAGCGGGGCCAGAGATACGCAGTATTTT
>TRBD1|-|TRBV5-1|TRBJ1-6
CASSSDRGTPLHF
TGCGCCAGCAGCTCGGACAGGGGGACACCCCTCCACTTT
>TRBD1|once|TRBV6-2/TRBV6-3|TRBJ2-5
CASSSQTGGRETQYF
TGTGCCAGCAGTTCCCAGACAGGGGGCAGGGAGACCCAGTACTTC
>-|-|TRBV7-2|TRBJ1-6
CASSLVGGIYNSPLHF
TGTGCCAGCAGCTTAGTCGGAGGGATCTATAATTCACCCCTCCACTTT
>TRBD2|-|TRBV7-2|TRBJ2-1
CASSLILAGGGEQFF
TGTGCCAGCAGCTTAATACTAGCGGGGGGCGGTGAGCAGTTCTTC
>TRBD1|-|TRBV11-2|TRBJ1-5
CASSTDRDNQPQHF
TGTGCCAGCAGCACGGACAGGGATAACCAGCCCCAGCATTTT
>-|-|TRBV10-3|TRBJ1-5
CATLQGNNQPQHF
TGTGCCACTCTACAGGGAAACAATCAGCCCCAGCATTTT
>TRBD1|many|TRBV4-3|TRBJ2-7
CASSQDLTGLLYEQYF
TGCGCCAGCAGCCAAGATCTGACAGGGCTTCTCTACGAGCAGTACTTC
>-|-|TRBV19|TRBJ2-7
CASRDEGRPIKQYF
TGTGCCAGTAGGGACGAGGGAAGGCCTATAAAGCAGTACTTC
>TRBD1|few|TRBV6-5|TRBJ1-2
CASSRDRALYGYTF
TGTGCCAGCAGTAGGGACAGGGCCCTCTATGGCTACACCTTC
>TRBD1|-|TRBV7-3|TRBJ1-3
CASSQTGSGNTIYF
TGTGCCAGCAGCCAGACAGGGTCTGGAAACACCATATATTTT
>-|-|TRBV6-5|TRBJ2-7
CASSPASTALYEQYF
TGTGCCAGCAGCCCCGCCTCGACAGCGCTCTACGAGCAGTACTTC
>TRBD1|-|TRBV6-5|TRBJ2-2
CASRLRQGRGELFF
TGTGCCAGCAGGCTAAGACAGGGGCGAGGGGAGCTGTTTTTT
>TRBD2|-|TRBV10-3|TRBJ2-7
CAISEEGLAGEQYF
TGTGCCATCAGTGAGGAGGGACTAGCAGGCGAGCAGTACTTC
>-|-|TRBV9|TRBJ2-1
CASRAGTGPNEQFF
TGTGCCAGCAGGGCCGGGACTGGCCCCAATGAGCAGTTCTTC
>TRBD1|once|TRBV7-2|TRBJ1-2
CASSGGQGRLGYTF
TGTGCCAGCAGCGGCGGACAGGGCCGCCTGGGCTACACCTTC
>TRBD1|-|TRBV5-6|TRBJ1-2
CASSAGGAYGYTF
TGTGCCAGCAGCGCAGGGGGCGCGTATGGCTACACCTTC
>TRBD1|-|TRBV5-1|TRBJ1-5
CASSLGTGWQPQHF
TGCGCCAGCAGCTTGGGGACAGGGTGGCAGCCCCAGCATTTT
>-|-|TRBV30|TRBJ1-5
CAWSVGHQSPQHF
TGTGCCTGGAGTGTGGGCCACCAGTCGCCCCAGCATTTT
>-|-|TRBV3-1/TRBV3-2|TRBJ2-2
CASSQQGNTGELFF
TGTGCCAGCAGCCAGCAGGGGAACACCGGGGAGCTGTTTTTT
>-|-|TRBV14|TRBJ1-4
CASSQQGVGKLFF
TGTGCCAGCAGCCAACAAGGGGTGGGAAAACTGTTTTTT
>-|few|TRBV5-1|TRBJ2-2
CASGGPNTGELFF
TGCGCCAGCGGGGGCCCGAACACCGGGGAGCTGTTTTTT
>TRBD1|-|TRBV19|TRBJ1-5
CASSARRGQGEYSNQPQHF
TGTGCCAGTAGTGCGAGGCGGGGACAGGGAGAGTATAGCAATCAGCCCCAGCATTTT
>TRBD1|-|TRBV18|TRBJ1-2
CASSPWDSPYGYTF
TGTGCCAGCTCACCATGGGACAGTCCCTATGGCTACACCTTC
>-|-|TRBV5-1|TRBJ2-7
CASSPHRWESTPYEQYF
TGCGCCAGCAGCCCGCATCGTTGGGAGAGCACCCCCTACGAGCAGTACTTC
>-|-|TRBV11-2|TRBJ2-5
CASSLEAGQETQYF
TGTGCCAGCAGCTTAGAGGCAGGGCAAGAGACCCAGTACTTC
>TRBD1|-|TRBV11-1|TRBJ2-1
CASSRGQVLDEQFF
TGTGCCAGCAGTCGAGGACAGGTATTGGATGAGCAGTTCTTC
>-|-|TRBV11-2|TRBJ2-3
CASSTISGPKRDTQYF
TGTGCCAGCAGCACTATTAGCGGACCCAAACGGGATACGCAGTATTTT
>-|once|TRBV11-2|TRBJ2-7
CASSSQAWGGPPEQYF
TGTGCCAGCAGCTCCCAAGCCTGGGGGGGCCCCCCCGAGCAGTACTTC
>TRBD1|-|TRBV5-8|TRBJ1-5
CASSVGTVGGPQHF
TGTGCCAGCAGCGTCGGGACAGTTGGAGGGCCCCAGCATTTT
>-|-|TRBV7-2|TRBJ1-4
CASSSDRLNEKLFF
TGTGCCAGCAGCTCTGACAGGCTGAATGAAAAACTGTTTTTT
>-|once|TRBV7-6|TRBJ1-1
CASSLLVSTEAFF
TGTGCCAGCAGCTTATTAGTGAGCACTGAAGCTTTCTTT
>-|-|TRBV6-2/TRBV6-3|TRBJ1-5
CASSNRVLNQPQHF
TGTGCCAGCAGTAACAGGGTCCTCAATCAGCCCCAGCATTTT
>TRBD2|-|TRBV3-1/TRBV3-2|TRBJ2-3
CASSPPGGYADTQYF
TGTGCCAGCAGCCCCCCGGGGGGGTACGCAGATACGCAGTATTTT
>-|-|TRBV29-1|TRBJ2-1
CSVVDRSYNEQFF
TGCAGCGTTGTGGACAGATCCTACAATGAGCAGTTCTTC
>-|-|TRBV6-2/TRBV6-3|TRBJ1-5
CASSYSIPGLSNQPQHF
TGTGCCAGCAGTTACTCGATACCGGGACTGAGCAATCAGCCCCAGCATTTT
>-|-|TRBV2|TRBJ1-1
CASSEGRPADTEAFF
TGTGCCAGCAGTGAAGGCCGCCCAGCGGACACTGAAGCTTTCTTT
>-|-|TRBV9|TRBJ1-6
CASSVGERNNSPLHF
TGTGCCAGCAGCGTAGGGGAGCGTAATAATTCACCCCTCCACTTT